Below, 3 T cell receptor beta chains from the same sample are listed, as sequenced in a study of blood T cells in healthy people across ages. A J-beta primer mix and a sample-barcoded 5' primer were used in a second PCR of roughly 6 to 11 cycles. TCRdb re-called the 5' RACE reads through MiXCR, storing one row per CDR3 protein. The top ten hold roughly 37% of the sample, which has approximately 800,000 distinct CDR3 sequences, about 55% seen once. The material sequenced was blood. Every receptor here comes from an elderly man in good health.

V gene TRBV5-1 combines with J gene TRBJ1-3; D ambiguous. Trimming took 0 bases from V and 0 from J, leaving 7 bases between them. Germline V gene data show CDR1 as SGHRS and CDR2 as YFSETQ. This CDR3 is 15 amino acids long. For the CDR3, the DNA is TGCGCCAGCAGCTTGGATGCCCGCTCTGGAAACACCATATATTTT. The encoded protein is CASSLDARSGNTIYF. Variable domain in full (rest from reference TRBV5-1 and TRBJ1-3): KAGVTQTPRYLIKTRGQQVTLSCSPISGHRSVSWYQQTPGQGLQFLFEYFSETQRNKGNFPGRFSGRQFSNSRSEMNVSTLELGDSALYLCASSLDARSGNTIYFGEGSWLTVV.

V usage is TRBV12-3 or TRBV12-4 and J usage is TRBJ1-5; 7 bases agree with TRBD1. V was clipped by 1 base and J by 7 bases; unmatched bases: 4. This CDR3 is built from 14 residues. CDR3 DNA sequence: TGTGCCAGCAGTTTAGAGGGGGCTCGACAGCCCCAGCATTTT. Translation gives CASSLEGARQPQHF.

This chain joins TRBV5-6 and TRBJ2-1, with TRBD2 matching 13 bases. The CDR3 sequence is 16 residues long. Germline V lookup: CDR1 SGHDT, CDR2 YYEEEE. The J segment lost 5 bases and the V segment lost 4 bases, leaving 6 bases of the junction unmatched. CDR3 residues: CASSALTSGGNNEQFF. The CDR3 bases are TGTGCCAGCAGCGCTTTGACTAGCGGGGGGAACAATGAGCAGTTCTTC.